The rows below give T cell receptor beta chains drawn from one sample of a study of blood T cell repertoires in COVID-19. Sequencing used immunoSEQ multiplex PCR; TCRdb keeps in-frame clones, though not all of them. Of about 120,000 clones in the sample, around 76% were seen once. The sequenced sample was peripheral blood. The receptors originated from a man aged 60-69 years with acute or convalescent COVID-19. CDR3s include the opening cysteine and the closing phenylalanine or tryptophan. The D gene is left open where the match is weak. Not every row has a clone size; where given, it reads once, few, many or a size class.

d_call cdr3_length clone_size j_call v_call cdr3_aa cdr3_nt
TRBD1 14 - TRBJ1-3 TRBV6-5 CASTTDRAGNTIYF TGTGCCAGCACTACGGACAGGGCAGGAAACACCATATATTTT
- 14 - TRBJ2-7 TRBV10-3 CAISRPAETYEQYF TGTGCCATCTCCAGACCAGCGGAAACCTACGAGCAGTACTTC
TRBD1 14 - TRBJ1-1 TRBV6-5 CAIDRGRLNTEAFF TGTGCCATCGACAGGGGAAGACTGAACACTGAAGCTTTCTTT
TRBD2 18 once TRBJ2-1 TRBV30 CAWSVLTGLAGGQTEQFF TGTGCCTGGAGTGTACTTACCGGACTAGCGGGGGGGCAGACTGAGCAGTTCTTC
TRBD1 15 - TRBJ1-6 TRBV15 CATSSLDRGGSPLHF TGTGCCACCAGCAGTCTCGACCGAGGGGGCTCACCCCTCCACTTT
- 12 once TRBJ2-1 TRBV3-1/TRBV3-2 CASSHGFREQFF TGTGCCAGCAGCCACGGGTTTCGGGAGCAGTTCTTC
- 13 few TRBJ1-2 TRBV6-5 CASRGDSSGGYTF TGTGCCAGCAGGGGGGACTCCTCGGGAGGCTACACCTTC
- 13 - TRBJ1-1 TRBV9 CASSVGGQKEAFF TGTGCCAGCAGCGTTGGAGGACAGAAAGAAGCTTTCTTT
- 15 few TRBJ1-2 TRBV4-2 CASSQVKEAGYGYTF TGTGCCAGCAGCCAAGTTAAGGAGGCTGGCTATGGCTACACCTTC
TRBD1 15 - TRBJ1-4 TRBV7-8 CASSLEQGSNEKLFF TGTGCCAGCAGCTTAGAACAGGGGTCTAATGAAAAACTGTTTTTT
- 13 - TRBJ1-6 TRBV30 CAWTRSGNSPLHF TGTGCCTGGACGAGAAGCGGGAATTCACCCCTCCACTTT
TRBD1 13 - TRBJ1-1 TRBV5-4 CASSRDRGAEAFF TGTGCCAGCAGCCGGGACAGGGGTGCTGAAGCTTTCTTT
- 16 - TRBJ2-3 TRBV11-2 CASSLGGNRRWDTQYF TGTGCCAGCAGCTTAGGGGGCAACCGAAGGTGGGATACGCAGTATTTT
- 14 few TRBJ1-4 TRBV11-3 CASSQNGRGEKLFF TGTGCCAGCAGCCAGAACGGGCGAGGGGAAAAACTGTTTTTT
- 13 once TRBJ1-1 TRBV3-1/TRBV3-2 CASSQDFNTEAFF TGTGCCAGCAGCCAAGACTTTAACACTGAAGCTTTCTTT
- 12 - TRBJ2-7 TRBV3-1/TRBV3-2 CASSRMANEQYF TGTGCCAGCAGCCGAATGGCCAACGAGCAGTACTTC
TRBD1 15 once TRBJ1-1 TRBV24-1 CATSERGQGEAEAFF TGTGCCACCAGTGAGCGCGGACAGGGGGAGGCTGAAGCTTTCTTT
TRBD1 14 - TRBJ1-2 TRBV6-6 CASTDGQGLYGYTF TGTGCCAGCACCGATGGACAGGGCTTATACGGCTACACCTTC
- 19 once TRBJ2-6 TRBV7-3 CASSPLAIRPGSGANVLTF TGTGCCAGCAGTCCCTTGGCAATCCGCCCGGGCTCTGGGGCCAACGTCCTGACTTTC
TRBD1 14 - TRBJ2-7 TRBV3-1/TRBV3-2 CASSRTGSQREQYF TGTGCCAGCAGTCGGACAGGGTCCCAGCGGGAGCAGTACTTC
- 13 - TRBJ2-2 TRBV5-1 CASSGGLPGELFF TGCGCCAGCAGCGGGGGCCTACCCGGGGAGCTGTTTTTT
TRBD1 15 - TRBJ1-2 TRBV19 CASSIPPRGNYGYTF TGTGCCAGTAGTATCCCCCCCAGGGGGAACTATGGCTACACCTTC
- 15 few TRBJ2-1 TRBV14 CASSHFGGPGNEQFF TGTGCCAGCAGCCACTTCGGGGGACCGGGGAATGAGCAGTTCTTC
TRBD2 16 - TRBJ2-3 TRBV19 CASSSPAGGSTDTQYF TGTGCCAGTAGTTCCCCCGCGGGGGGGAGCACAGATACGCAGTATTTT
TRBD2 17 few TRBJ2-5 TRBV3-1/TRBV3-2 CASSQPGTSGSTETQYF TGTGCCAGCAGCCAACCCGGGACTAGCGGGAGTACGGAGACCCAGTACTTC
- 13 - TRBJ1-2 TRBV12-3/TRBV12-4 CASSSSRGYGYTF TGTGCCAGCAGTTCATCACGGGGCTATGGCTACACCTTC
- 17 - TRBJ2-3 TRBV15 CATSRDYEVTGRDTQYF TGTGCCACCAGCAGAGATTACGAGGTAACAGGGAGAGATACGCAGTATTTT
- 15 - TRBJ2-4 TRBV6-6 CASSSGTVAKNIQYF TGTGCCAGCAGCTCAGGGACTGTAGCCAAAAACATTCAGTACTTC
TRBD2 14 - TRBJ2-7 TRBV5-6 CASSLSGASYEQYF TGTGCCAGCAGCCTTAGCGGGGCGTCCTACGAGCAGTACTTC